The 21 T cell receptor beta chains below come from one sample, sequenced in a study of cytomegalovirus exposure and HLA in healthy donors. Primers: 60 Vbeta forward and 13 Jbeta reverse. Only in-frame clones appear in the TCRdb table, and some are missing; sequencing was by immunoSEQ multiplex PCR. The sample consists of around 120,000 clones, about four fifths of them appearing once. Sample: PBMCs. These receptors came from a man aged 25-45 years in good health and CMV-seropositive.

About this clone: Other DNA sequences within the sample encode an identical CDR3. This chain uses TRBV7-3 with TRBJ2-1, with 11 bases identical to TRBD2. Germline V lookup: CDR1 SGHTA, CDR2 FQGTGA. The CDR3 extends over 15 amino acids. V lost 5 bases, J lost 4 bases, and 4 bases stayed unmatched. Written as DNA, the CDR3 is TGTGCCAGCAGCCTGGGACTAGCGGAGTACAATGAGCAGTTCTTC. It codes for CASSLGLAEYNEQFF. The whole variable domain, remainder taken from reference TRBV7-3 and TRBJ2-1, is GAGVSQTPSNKVTEKGKYVELRCDPISGHTALYWYRQSLGQGPEFLIYFQGTGAADDSGLPNDRFFAVRPEGSVSTLKIQRTERGDSAVYLCASSLGLAEYNEQFFGPGTRLTVL.

The gene calls are TRBV9 and TRBJ2-7; perhaps TRBD2 as D (6 bases). This CDR3 is built from 14 residues. The germline CDR1 and CDR2 sequences are SGDLS and YYNGEE. With 0 bases removed from V and 3 bases from J, the gap between germline ends came to 10 bases. CDR3 nucleotide sequence: TGTGCCAGCAGCGTAGCGGGAGATTACTACGAGCAGTACTTC. Amino acids: CASSVAGDYYEQYF.

The table lists this clone with a few counts. The V gene is TRBV7-2, the J gene TRBJ1-2; D gene ambiguous. The CDR3 extends over 13 amino acids. Per the germline V gene, CDR1 is SGHTA and CDR2 is FQGNSA. The V end was cut by 1 base, the J end by 4 bases, with 7 bases between. The CDR3 DNA reads TGTGCCAGCAGCTTAGATCCTTTCTATGGCTACACCTTC. As protein: CASSLDPFYGYTF.

Only a few counts were recorded for this clone. The V gene is TRBV6-6, the J gene TRBJ1-6; D remains ambiguous. The CDR3 length is 16 residues. CDR1 MNHNY and CDR2 SVGAGI come from the germline V gene (reference sequence). V gave up 2 bases and J gave up 0 bases, with 8 bases separating them. CDR3 nucleotides: TGTGCCAGCAGTTACGGCAGTGCCTCCTATAATTCACCCCTCCACTTT. Translating gives CASSYGSASYNSPLHF.

The chain has TRBV29-1 and TRBJ2-7, with 7 nucleotides matching TRBD1. CDR1 is SQVTM and CDR2 is ANQGSEA in the germline V gene. This CDR3 region has 14 residues. V shed 4 bases, J shed 1 base, and the junction held 7 bases outside the gene matches. For the CDR3, the DNA is TGCAGCGTTGTAAGGGGGCAGGGATCCTACGAGCAGTACTTC. Translated, it gives CSVVRGQGSYEQYF.

The genes are TRBV5-1 and TRBJ1-6; 7 bases align to TRBD1. The CDR3 runs 19 residues. V lost 1 base, J lost 0 bases, and 10 bases stayed unmatched. Germline V lookup: CDR1 SGHRS, CDR2 YFSETQ. The CDR3 spells CASSLTPGQKSSYNSPLHF. The DNA of the CDR3 is TGCGCCAGCAGCTTGACTCCGGGACAGAAAAGCTCCTATAATTCACCCCTCCACTTT.

This clone has a single count. The chain recombines TRBV12-2 with TRBJ2-7; no check of the table's D call, TRBD2, against the DNA was made. TRBV12-2 is an annotated pseudogene. The CDR3 contains 20 residues. This CDR3 is CASRLEKLLRLACRTYEQYF. DNA of the CDR3: TGTGCAAGTCGCTTAGAAAAGTTGCTTCGGCTAGCGTGTCGTACCTACGAGCAGTACTTC.

The genes are TRBV7-3 and TRBJ2-1, with 11 positions matching TRBD2. CDR3 length: 15 amino acids. Germline V gene data show CDR1 as SGHTA and CDR2 as FQGTGA. J gave up 4 bases and V 5 bases, and 4 bases lay outside the gene matches. CDR3 in DNA: TGTGCCAGCAGCATTATAGCGGGGGGGTACAATGAGCAGTTCTTC. Its translation is CASSIIAGGYNEQFF.

V and J are TRBV7-2 and TRBJ2-1; D gene unclear. CDR1 SGHTA and CDR2 FQGNSA come from the germline V gene. The length of the CDR3 is 17 residues. Trimming pared 1 base from V and 0 bases from J, leaving 13 bases between. The CDR3 loop reads CASSLDTQRSSYNEQFF. The DNA for the CDR3 is TGTGCCAGCAGCTTAGATACCCAGCGTAGCTCCTACAATGAGCAGTTCTTC.

The chain employs TRBV2 and TRBJ1-4; 10 bases are shared with TRBD1. The ends lost 6 bases at V and 7 bases at J; junction bases unmatched: 2. Per germline, CDR1 SNHLY and CDR2 FYNNEI. The CDR3 sequence is 13 residues long. CDR3 DNA sequence: TGTGCCAGCAGGGGGACAGGGGCTGAAAAACTGTTTTTT. The encoded protein is CASRGTGAEKLFF.

The J gene is TRBJ2-7, the V gene TRBV2, with 8 bases that match TRBD1. The CDR3 covers 15 residues. The V segment lost 5 bases and the J segment 2 bases; nucleotides outside the gene matches: 8. Germline assignment: CDR1 SNHLY and CDR2 FYNNEI. The CDR3 nucleotides read TGTGCCAGCAGTTCGGACATGACAGGGGCCTACGAGCAGTACTTC. It yields the protein CASSSDMTGAYEQYF.

As DNA, the CDR3 is TGTGCCAGCAGTTTGAAAACACCCCTCCGGGACATATCGCACGAGCAGTACTTC. Translated: CASSLKTPLRDISHEQYF. This chain links TRBV27 with TRBJ2-5, with a weak D call TRBD1 (6 bases). The J call may not be correct, given that the DNA end is closer to TRBJ2-7. The CDR3 spans 18 residues. Germline-derived CDR1 and CDR2 are MNHEY and SMNVEV (reference sequence).

By sample share, this clone is medium-sized. The chain is built from TRBV6-1 and TRBJ1-1, with D possibly TRBD1 on 6 matching bases. Germline V gives CDR1 MNHNS, CDR2 SASEGT. The CDR3 runs 16 residues. The V end lost 2 bases, the J end lost 2 bases, and 15 bases lay between the germline ends. The CDR3 bases are TGTGCCAGCAGTGAAATGGCAGGGGCAGGAAACACTGAAGCTTTCTTT. Protein product: CASSEMAGAGNTEAFF.

This chain joins TRBV2 and TRBJ2-7; 11 nucleotides agree with TRBD1. The CDR3 loop spans 15 amino acids. V lost 8 bases to trimming and J lost 4 bases; unmatched junction nucleotides: 10. Germline CDR1 reads SNHLY; CDR2 reads FYNNEI. The CDR3 nucleotides read TGTGCCAGCGAACCCCGGACAGGGGGCTTATACGAGCAGTACTTC. It translates to CASEPRTGGLYEQYF.

This clone was seen only a few times. This chain joins TRBV5-1 and TRBJ2-7; TRBD1 aligns across 9 bases. Germline loops: CDR1 SGHRS, CDR2 YFSETQ. The V segment lost 4 bases and the J segment 6 bases; nucleotides outside the gene matches: 11. This CDR3 is 15 amino acids long. DNA of the CDR3: TGCGCCAGCAGCGGGACAGGGAGTGGAGGTGTCGAGCAGTACTTC. Amino acid sequence: CASSGTGSGGVEQYF.

The rearrangement uses TRBV6-5 and TRBJ1-1, with a possible D match to TRBD1 (6 bases). The CDR3 is 13 residues long. Trimming removed 6 bases at V and 3 bases at J, with 11 bases between. The germline V gene has CDR1 MNHEY and CDR2 SVGAGI. The CDR3: CASRWGRDTEAFF. The CDR3 region has the DNA TGTGCCAGCAGATGGGGGCGGGACACTGAAGCTTTCTTT.

J is TRBJ1-2 and V is TRBV5-1, with 10 bases aligning to TRBD1. The J segment lost 6 bases and the V segment lost 0 bases, leaving 2 bases of the junction unmatched. Germline V gene lookup returns CDR1 SGHRS and CDR2 YFSETQ. The CDR3 is made up of 14 amino acids. For the CDR3, the DNA is TGCGCCAGCAGCTTGGGGGACAGGGGTAATGGCTACACCTTC. As protein: CASSLGDRGNGYTF.

J is TRBJ2-3 and V is TRBV15, with 13 bases that match TRBD2. CDR3 size: 14 residues. From germline, CDR1 is LNHNV and CDR2 YYDKDF (reference sequence). V trimming: 9 bases; J trimming: 5 bases; junction bases outside the gene matches: 5. The CDR3 loop is CATGLAGVGDTQYF. The CDR3 DNA reads as TGTGCCACTGGACTAGCGGGAGTTGGAGATACGCAGTATTTT.

This sequence joins TRBV28 and TRBJ1-3; D perhaps matches TRBD1 (5 bases). Trimming cost V 8 bases and J 4 bases, with 12 bases left between them. The germline V gene encodes CDR1 MDHEN and CDR2 SYDVKM. This CDR3 region has 13 residues. CDR3 sequence: CASRSYRGNTIYF. CDR3 bases: TGTGCCAGCCGATCCTACAGGGGAAACACCATATATTTT.

The chain carries TRBV6-5 and TRBJ1-2, with a tentative D call TRBD1 (6 bases). V was clipped by 0 bases and J by 2 bases, with 13 bases between them. This CDR3 region has 16 residues. Germline V gene sequence: CDR1 MNHEY, CDR2 SVGAGI. CDR3 amino acids: CASSYSAETGNYGYTF. The CDR3 region has the DNA TGTGCCAGCAGTTACTCCGCGGAAACAGGGAACTATGGCTACACCTTC.

The CDR3 nucleotides read TGCGCCAGCAGTAGGACTAGCGGGAGGTCCTTTTCCGAGCAGTACTTC. Its protein product is CASSRTSGRSFSEQYF. The gene calls are TRBV5-1 and TRBJ2-7; 14 bases fit TRBD2. The V segment lost 5 bases and the J segment 6 bases; nucleotides outside the gene matches: 10. The CDR3 sequence is 16 residues long. CDR1 is SGHRS and CDR2 is YFSETQ in the germline V gene.